The clone carrying this T cell receptor (beta chain) has ten or more counts. Researchers prepared the TCRbeta library using unique molecular identifiers, the study reports. TCRdb re-analysed the PCR reads in MiXCR, keeping a single row per CDR3 protein. In the table there are roughly 500,000 distinct CDR3 sequences, around an eighth of which are singletons. Germline CDR1 is MNHEY and CDR2 is SVGAGI. The V end lost 4 bases, the J end lost 8 bases, and 15 bases lay between the germline ends. This CDR3 region has 14 residues. The entry originates in a study of T-cell reconstitution after alpha-beta-depleted transplantation in children.

This sample comprised PBMCs from the stem cell graft donor, obtained from the stem cell graft. The V call is TRBV6-5, the J call TRBJ2-1; a possible D gene is TRBD1 (6 bases). The clonotype was recovered from a human donor who donated a stem cell graft to a child with combined immunodeficiency. The CDR3 nucleotides are TGTGCCAGCAGTTTAAATACAGGGCCGGATGAGCAGTTCTTC. As protein: CASSLNTGPDEQFF.